A selection of T cell receptor beta chains follows, all from one sample in a study of shared clonotypes between healthy human individuals. The assay was immunoSEQ multiplex PCR, and TCRdb's table has in-frame clones only and misses some. The table records roughly 600,000 clones, roughly 98% of them present only once. The specimen was naive CD8+ T cells sorted from blood. The receptors were gathered from a man aged 30 to 45 in good health. Both conserved end residues are part of each CDR3. Each record gives: CDR3 protein, CDR3 DNA, D gene, V gene, clone size, J gene. D genes are given only for firm matches. Clone size is stated in some rows and not others, as once, few, many or a class when expanded.

CASSFALTGGQFF	TGTGCCAGCAGTTTCGCACTGACAGGGGGGCAGTTCTTC	TRBD1	TRBV27	once	TRBJ2-1
CASRLDMWKGPSIDQETQYF	TGTGCAAGTCGCTTAGATATGTGGAAGGGGCCTTCCATAGACCAAGAGACCCAGTACTTC	NA	TRBV12-2	NA	TRBJ2-5
CATAEWEGNEQFF	TGTGCCACCGCGGAATGGGAGGGTAATGAGCAGTTCTTC	TRBD2	TRBV7-9	NA	TRBJ2-1
CASSFWAGGELFF	TGTGCCAGCAGTTTTTGGGCGGGCGGGGAGCTGTTTTTT	NA	TRBV27	NA	TRBJ2-2
CASRSGLAGDRYEQYF	TGTGCCAGCAGATCGGGCTTAGCGGGAGACCGCTACGAGCAGTACTTC	TRBD2	TRBV7-8	NA	TRBJ2-7
CASSQDHGDNQPQHF	TGCGCCAGCAGCCAAGATCACGGTGACAATCAGCCCCAGCATTTT	NA	TRBV4-1	NA	TRBJ1-5
CASSIEGDQETQYF	TGTGCCAGCAGCATAGAGGGGGACCAAGAGACCCAGTACTTC	NA	TRBV5-4	NA	TRBJ2-5
CASSARGLVTDTQYF	TGTGCCAGCAGCGCTCGGGGACTAGTAACAGATACGCAGTATTTT	TRBD2	TRBV9	NA	TRBJ2-3
CASSVGGLEETQYF	TGTGCCAGCAGCGTAGGAGGCCTCGAAGAGACCCAGTACTTC	NA	TRBV9	once	TRBJ2-5
CASSPHWTSGGTGELFF	TGTGCCAGTAGTCCCCATTGGACTAGCGGCGGCACCGGGGAGCTGTTTTTT	TRBD2	TRBV19	NA	TRBJ2-2
CASRRQGYTGELFF	TGTGCCAGCCGACGACAGGGGTACACCGGGGAGCTGTTTTTT	TRBD1	TRBV27	NA	TRBJ2-2
CASSLGASGRVGQFF	TGTGCCAGCAGCTTAGGGGCCAGCGGGAGAGTAGGGCAGTTCTTC	TRBD2	TRBV7-9	NA	TRBJ2-1
CASSPGVREVYTGELFF	TGTGCCAGCAGCCCAGGCGTGCGGGAGGTTTACACCGGGGAGCTGTTTTTT	TRBD2	TRBV5-6	NA	TRBJ2-2
CASSRSSYEQYF	TGCGCCAGCAGCAGGTCATCCTACGAGCAGTACTTC	NA	TRBV10-1	once	TRBJ2-7
CASSQGLSYEQYF	TGCGCCAGCAGCCAAGGTCTGTCGTACGAGCAGTACTTC	NA	TRBV4-1	NA	TRBJ2-7
CASRVRQLGTGEKLFF	TGTGCCAGCAGGGTTCGACAATTGGGGACGGGTGAAAAACTGTTTTTT	NA	TRBV28	once	TRBJ1-4
CASSLALQVINTGELFF	TGTGCCAGCAGCTTAGCATTACAGGTCATCAACACCGGGGAGCTGTTTTTT	NA	TRBV7-8	once	TRBJ2-2
CASSKDETNNEQFF	TGTGCCAGCAGCAAAGACGAGACTAACAATGAGCAGTTCTTC	NA	TRBV9	NA	TRBJ2-1
CASSIRLTSGRRGETQYF	TGTGCCAGTAGTATACGGCTGACTAGCGGGAGGAGGGGAGAGACCCAGTACTTC	TRBD2	TRBV19	NA	TRBJ2-5
CASSPGGANTGELFF	TGTGCTAGCAGCCCCGGCGGTGCGAACACCGGGGAGCTGTTTTTT	NA	TRBV13	NA	TRBJ2-2
CASSQPQHF	TGTGCCAGTAGTCAGCCCCAGCATTTT	NA	TRBV6-1	NA	TRBJ1-5
CASSEATGELYEQYF	TGTGCCAGCAGTGAAGCTACAGGGGAGCTCTACGAGCAGTACTTC	TRBD1	TRBV6-1	NA	TRBJ2-7
CASSLGTSVDTQYF	TGTGCCAGCAGCTTAGGGACTAGCGTAGATACGCAGTATTTT	TRBD2	TRBV13	once	TRBJ2-3
CASSSGAYVEKLFF	TGTGCCAGCAGTTCAGGGGCATACGTCGAAAAACTGTTTTTT	NA	TRBV27	once	TRBJ1-4
CASSRRGNTEAFF	TGTGCCAGCAGCCGGAGGGGTAACACTGAAGCTTTCTTT	NA	TRBV7-9	NA	TRBJ1-1
CASSLKTGTEAFF	TGTGCCAGCAGCCTCAAGACGGGGACTGAAGCTTTCTTT	NA	TRBV9	NA	TRBJ1-1
CASSAPTGTEIDNEQFF	TGTGCCAGCAGCGCTCCGACCGGGACAGAGATTGACAATGAGCAGTTCTTC	TRBD1	TRBV9	NA	TRBJ2-1
CASSLQGNYEQFF	TGTGCCAGCAGTTTACAGGGGAATTATGAGCAGTTCTTC	NA	TRBV27	NA	TRBJ2-1
CASSDLAGGPYEQYF	TGTGCCAGCAGTGACCTAGCGGGAGGGCCATACGAGCAGTACTTC	TRBD2	TRBV6-1	NA	TRBJ2-7
CAASYEQYF	TGTGCCGCATCATACGAGCAGTACTTC	NA	TRBV10-3	once	TRBJ2-7
CASSPGQSTDTQYF	TGTGCCAGCAGCCCAGGACAGAGCACAGATACGCAGTATTTT	NA	TRBV11-3	NA	TRBJ2-3
CASSLGPMGDTQYF	TGTGCCAGCAGCTTGGGACCCATGGGGGATACGCAGTATTTT	NA	TRBV7-8	NA	TRBJ2-3
CASSIGTGEYEQYF	TGTGCCAGTAGTATCGGGACAGGGGAATACGAGCAGTACTTC	TRBD1	TRBV19	few	TRBJ2-7
CASSLGRDGNEQFF	TGTGCCAGCAGCTTGGGTAGGGATGGCAACGAGCAGTTCTTC	NA	TRBV5-4	NA	TRBJ2-1
CSVERDRELFF	TGCAGCGTTGAAAGGGACAGGGAACTGTTTTTT	TRBD1	TRBV29-1	NA	TRBJ1-4
CASSDDLGDEQYF	TGCGCCAGTTCCGACGACCTCGGGGACGAGCAGTACTTC	NA	TRBV4-3	NA	TRBJ2-7
CASRTGQGLGQETQYF	TGTGCCAGCAGAACCGGACAGGGGCTAGGGCAAGAGACCCAGTACTTC	TRBD1	TRBV27	NA	TRBJ2-5
CAISEPEQFF	TGTGCCATCAGTGAACCCGAGCAGTTCTTC	NA	TRBV10-3	NA	TRBJ2-1
CASSPGRRPSYEQYF	TGTGCCAGCTCACCGGGGAGGAGACCTTCCTACGAGCAGTACTTC	NA	TRBV18	NA	TRBJ2-7
CSVEDRGGYEQYF	TGCAGCGTTGAAGATAGAGGGGGCTACGAGCAGTACTTC	NA	TRBV29-1	NA	TRBJ2-7
CASSTAGPSYEQYF	TGTGCCAGCAGCACCGCGGGCCCGTCCTACGAGCAGTACTTC	NA	TRBV5-6	NA	TRBJ2-7
CASSALRARETQYF	TGTGCCAGCAGTGCCCTCCGGGCGCGAGAGACCCAGTACTTC	NA	TRBV6-1	NA	TRBJ2-5
CASSNTDEQFF	TGTGCCAGCAGCAATACCGATGAGCAGTTCTTC	NA	TRBV7-9	NA	TRBJ2-1
CASRPGTPSYEQYF	TGTGCCAGCAGACCGGGGACACCCTCCTACGAGCAGTACTTC	NA	TRBV27	NA	TRBJ2-7
CSVAGRGLVGDEQFF	TGCAGCGTTGCTGGTAGGGGACTAGTGGGCGATGAGCAGTTCTTC	TRBD2	TRBV29-1	NA	TRBJ2-1
CASSYSTPQETQYF	TGTGCCAGCAGTTATTCGACCCCACAAGAGACCCAGTACTTC	NA	TRBV6-6	once	TRBJ2-5
CASSSTKLGLREVTGELFF	TGTGCCAGCAGCTCAACCAAACTTGGACTCAGGGAGGTAACCGGGGAGCTGTTTTTT	NA	TRBV7-9	NA	TRBJ2-2
CASSLAGRGMADTQYF	TGTGCCAGCAGCTTAGCAGGTCGCGGGATGGCAGATACGCAGTATTTT	NA	TRBV7-6	NA	TRBJ2-3
CASSRGGQGATQYF	TGTGCCAGCAGTCGTGGGGGACAGGGTGCGACCCAGTACTTC	TRBD1	TRBV7-9	NA	TRBJ2-5
CASSLTPTQFF	TGTGCCAGCAGCTTAACCCCTACTCAGTTCTTC	NA	TRBV7-3	NA	TRBJ2-1
CASSLGLAGQNEQFF	TGTGCCAGCAGCTTAGGACTAGCGGGACAAAATGAGCAGTTCTTC	TRBD2	TRBV5-6	NA	TRBJ2-1
CASSSKSRSNTDTQYF	TGTGCCAGCAGCTCCAAATCCAGGTCTAACACAGATACGCAGTATTTT	NA	TRBV7-9	NA	TRBJ2-3
CASSTGEVSYDEQYF	TGTGCCAGCAGCACCGGTGAAGTAAGCTACGACGAGCAGTACTTC	NA	TRBV9	NA	TRBJ2-7